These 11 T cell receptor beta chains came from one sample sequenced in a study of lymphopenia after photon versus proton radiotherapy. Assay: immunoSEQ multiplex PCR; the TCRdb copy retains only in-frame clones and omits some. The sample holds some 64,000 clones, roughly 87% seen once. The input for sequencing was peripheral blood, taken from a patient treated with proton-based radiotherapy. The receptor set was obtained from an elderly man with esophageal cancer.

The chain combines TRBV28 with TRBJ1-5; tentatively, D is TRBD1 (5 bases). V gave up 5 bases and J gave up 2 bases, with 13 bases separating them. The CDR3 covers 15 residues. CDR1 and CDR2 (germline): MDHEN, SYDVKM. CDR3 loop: CASSPVGGGNQPQHF. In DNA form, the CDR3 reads TGTGCCAGCAGTCCTGTTGGGGGTGGCAATCAGCCCCAGCATTTT.

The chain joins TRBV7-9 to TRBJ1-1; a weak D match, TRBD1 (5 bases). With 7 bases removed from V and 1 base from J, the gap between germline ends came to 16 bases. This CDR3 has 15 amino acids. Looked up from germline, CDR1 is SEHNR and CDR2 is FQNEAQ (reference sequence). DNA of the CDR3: TGTGCCAGCACCCCCCCGGGACTTAGGAACACTGAAGCTTTCTTT. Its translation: CASTPPGLRNTEAFF. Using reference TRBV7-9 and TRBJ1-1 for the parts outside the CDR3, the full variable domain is DTGVSQNPRHKITKRGQNVTFRCDPISEHNRLYWYRQTLGQGPEFLTYFQNEAQLEKSRLLSDRFSAERPKGSFSTLEIQRTEQGDSAMYLCASTPPGLRNTEAFFGQGTRLTVV.

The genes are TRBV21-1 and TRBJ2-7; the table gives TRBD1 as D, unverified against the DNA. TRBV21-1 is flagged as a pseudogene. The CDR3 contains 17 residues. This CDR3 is CASSTNTGQVLEDEQYF. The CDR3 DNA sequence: TGTGCCAGCAGCACCAACACGGGACAGGTCCTCGAGGACGAGCAGTACTTC.

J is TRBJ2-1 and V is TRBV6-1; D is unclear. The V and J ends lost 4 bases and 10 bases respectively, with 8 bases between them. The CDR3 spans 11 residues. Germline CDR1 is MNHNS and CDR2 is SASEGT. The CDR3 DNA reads TGTGCCAGCAGTGTCTTGCGGGAGCAGTTCTTC. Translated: CASSVLREQFF.

The CDR3 protein is CAISGTGDNEQFF. CDR3 nucleotides: TGTGCCATCAGCGGGACGGGGGACAATGAGCAGTTCTTC. This rearrangement joins TRBV10-3 to TRBJ2-1; tentative D call: TRBD2 (6 bases). Germline values: CDR1 ENHRY, CDR2 SYGVKD. The ends were cut back, 6 bases at V and 5 bases at J, with 11 bases in the middle. The CDR3 loop spans 13 amino acids.

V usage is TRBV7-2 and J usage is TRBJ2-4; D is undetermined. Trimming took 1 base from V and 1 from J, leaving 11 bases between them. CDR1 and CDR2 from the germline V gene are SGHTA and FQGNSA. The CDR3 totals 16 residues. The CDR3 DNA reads TGTGCCAGCAGCTTAGTAGCCTACGGGGCCAAAAACATTCAGTACTTC. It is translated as CASSLVAYGAKNIQYF.

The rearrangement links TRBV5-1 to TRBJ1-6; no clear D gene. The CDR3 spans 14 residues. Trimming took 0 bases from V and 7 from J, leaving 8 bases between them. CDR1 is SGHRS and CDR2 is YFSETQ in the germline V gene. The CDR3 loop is CASSLGGVNSPLHF. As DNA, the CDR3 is TGCGCCAGCAGCTTGGGGGGAGTGAATTCACCCCTCCACTTT.

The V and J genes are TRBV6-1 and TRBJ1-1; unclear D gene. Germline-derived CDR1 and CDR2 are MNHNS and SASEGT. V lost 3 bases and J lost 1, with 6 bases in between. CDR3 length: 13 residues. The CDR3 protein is CASSDVWNTEAFF. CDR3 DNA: TGTGCCAGCAGTGACGTCTGGAACACTGAAGCTTTCTTT.

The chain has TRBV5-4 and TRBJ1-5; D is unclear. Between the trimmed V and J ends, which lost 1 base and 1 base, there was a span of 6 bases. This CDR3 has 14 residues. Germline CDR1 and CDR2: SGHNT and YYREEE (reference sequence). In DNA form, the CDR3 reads TGTGCCAGCAGCTTGTGGGCCAGCAATCAGCCCCAGCATTTT. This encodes CASSLWASNQPQHF. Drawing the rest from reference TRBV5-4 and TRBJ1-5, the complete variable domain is ETGVTQSPTHLIKTRGQQVTLRCSSQSGHNTVSWYQQALGQGPQFIFQYYREEENGRGNFPPRFSGLQFPNYSSELNVNALELDDSALYLCASSLWASNQPQHFGDGTRLSIL.

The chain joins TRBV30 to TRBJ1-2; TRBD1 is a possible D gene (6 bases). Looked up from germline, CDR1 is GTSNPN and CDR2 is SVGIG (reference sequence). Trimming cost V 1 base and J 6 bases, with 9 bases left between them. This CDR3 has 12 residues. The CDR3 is CAWSGQADGYTF. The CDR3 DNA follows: TGTGCCTGGAGTGGACAGGCTGATGGCTACACCTTC.

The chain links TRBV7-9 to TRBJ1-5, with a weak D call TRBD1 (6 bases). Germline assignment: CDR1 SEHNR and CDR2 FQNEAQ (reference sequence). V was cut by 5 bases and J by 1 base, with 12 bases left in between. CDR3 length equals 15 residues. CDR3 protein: CASSTQDRSNQPQHF. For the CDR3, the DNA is TGTGCCAGCAGCACTCAGGACAGAAGCAATCAGCCCCAGCATTTT. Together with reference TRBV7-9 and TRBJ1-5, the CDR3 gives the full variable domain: DTGVSQNPRHKITKRGQNVTFRCDPISEHNRLYWYRQTLGQGPEFLTYFQNEAQLEKSRLLSDRFSAERPKGSFSTLEIQRTEQGDSAMYLCASSTQDRSNQPQHFGDGTRLSIL.